The T cell receptor beta chain under discussion was sequenced for a study of blood T cell repertoires in COVID-19. Overall study context: Material from acute and convalescent COVID-19 was sourced from the United States, Italy and Spain.

The CDR3 totals 15 residues. Germline V gene data show CDR1 as SGHNT and CDR2 as YYREEE (reference sequence). V lost 6 bases, J lost 3 bases, and 17 bases lay in between. How the authors handled the data: Reference gene primer amplification yielded estimated nucleated cell counts. Clones were sequenced by immunoSEQ multiplex PCR, and TCRdb holds only the in-frame ones, with some missing. V and J calls and clone size are copied from that table; D and trimming were computed from the DNA. The sample records 200,000 to 300,000 clones, around nine tenths being singletons. The sample consisted of peripheral blood. The source is a woman in her sixties or seventies with COVID-19, enrolled during active disease. The chain is built from TRBV5-4 and TRBJ2-3; possibly TRBD2 for D (6 bases). The CDR3 protein is CASTREQADTDTQYF. CDR3 nucleotides: TGTGCCAGCACCCGGGAGCAGGCGGATACAGATACGCAGTATTTT.